These T cell receptor beta chains were read from a single sample in a study of T cell changes during pregnancy in multiple sclerosis. Here immunoSEQ multiplex PCR was the method, and the copy in TCRdb shows in-frame clones only, minus some. The table includes about 80,000 clones, 92% detected once. Sequencing used peripheral blood, obtained before pregnancy. These receptors all stem from a female donor with multiple sclerosis, enrolled in a pregnancy study. CDR3s leave out the opening cysteine and the closing phenylalanine or tryptophan.

V	J	length	CDR3
TRBV15	TRBJ1-4	13	ATSRVWAGSEKLF
TRBV2	TRBJ1-5	16	ASDSSGTGVQGNQPQH
TRBV30	TRBJ1-2	11	AWSVEANYGYT
TRBV5-6	TRBJ1-5	13	ASSLGTGINQPQH
TRBV9	TRBJ1-2	11	ASSTTGGDGYT
TRBV9	TRBJ2-7	12	ASSGGRSSYEQY
TRBV7-9	TRBJ2-4	12	ASSLERQGLVQY
TRBV7-2	TRBJ2-7	14	ASSPPLGTSSYEQY
TRBV11-3	TRBJ2-7	13	ASSLDRDSYYEQY
TRBV10-3	TRBJ2-3	13	AISEQGAIPDTQY
TRBV10-2	TRBJ1-5	13	ASSEPGQGPGPQH
TRBV5-1	TRBJ1-1	13	ASSLTGKTSTEAF
TRBV2	TRBJ1-1	11	ASSDWQSSEAF
TRBV10-3	TRBJ2-7	13	AINDPGQPYYEQY
TRBV29-1	TRBJ1-2	13	SVEDRSRGLWGYT
TRBV11-1	TRBJ2-5	11	ASSLRFFETQY
TRBV10-1	TRBJ1-5	15	ASTGTGHFGVNQPQH
TRBV6-1	TRBJ1-1	11	ASRTGQDTEAF